This T cell receptor beta chain came from a study of cytomegalovirus exposure and HLA in healthy donors (dated by TCRdb to the late 2010s). For context, the study as a whole: A later analysis indicated that the 130 or so validation repertoires were generated on the platform also employed for the approximately 700 repertoires of the first cohort. A separate validation cohort of approximately 120 different subjects was used in addition to the roughly 640-subject first cohort. The study was designed to test whether signatures of past pathogen exposure could be identified by cataloging public T cell receptors. To predict cytomegalovirus infection status, the study brought together high-throughput TCR immunosequencing, statistical association of individual TCRs with disease status, and machine learning.

About this clone: It lacks a known antigen. Base qualities are not at hand, and no much larger clone is one base apart.

Separate from the roughly 650-subject first cohort, the validation cohort of 90 to 150 subjects was the group to which the donors belonged. Receptor libraries were prepared by the immunoSEQ multiplex PCR assay. For the original study's pipeline: A statistical classification framework was developed to diagnose cytomegalovirus status using the catalog of TCR beta chain sequences. The source is immuneACCESS, and TCRdb retained only in-frame sequences with V and J called. Part of the clones is not carried over; for the studies checked, unresolved V genes explain less than half of this, and the remainder is unexplained. Clone size and V and J calls were adopted from that table, with D and trimming inferred from the DNA. The sample contains about 200,000 clones, 75% to 85% of them found a single time. Roughly 13% of the sample comes from the top ten. CDR1 and CDR2 are read off the germline V gene as MNHNS and SASEGT. V drops 4 bases and J drops 5 bases, leaving 17 bases in between. The cysteine opens and the phenylalanine closes a CDR3 of 15 amino acids. CDR3 DNA is the only sequence kept; it has 45 bases, read in frame from the first base.

Findings and caveats that apply to the study as a whole: The authors suggested that the approach could potentially be extended to other disease states and immunological phenotypes. All 120 or so repertoires were used to score co-occurrence in the validation cohort in a later analysis, because that analysis had no HLA typing for the cohort. The classifier was reported to diagnose cytomegalovirus status with high specificity and sensitivity in both the original and validation cohorts. A later analysis found that TCRs clustered in the first cohort also tended to co-occur in the approximately 120 validation repertoires, with more than 90% of cluster scores above 0. Most TCR sequences were observed very rarely across donors, whereas some public TCRs were present in many individuals. In the study, 150 to 200 TCR beta chains were listed as associated with cytomegalovirus. In vitro tests confirmed that a few of the cytomegalovirus-associated TCR beta chains recognize cytomegalovirus antigens.

The V and J segments used are TRBV6-1 and TRBJ1-2; TRBD1 is a possible D gene, resting on 5 matching bases. The source of this sequence is a woman under 40 in good health and CMV-seropositive. Source material: PBMCs. Here is the DNA: TGTGCCAGCAGTGCCCAACAGGTTCATTCATATGGCTACACCTTC. Its amino acids are CASSAQQVHSYGYTF.